The clone carrying this TCR beta chain is categorized as medium-sized (0.01 to 0.1%). The entry originates in a study of blood T cell repertoires in COVID-19. The wider study: The origin of the acute and convalescent COVID-19 samples was the United States, Italy and Spain. The analysed material was cDNA or gDNA that came from T cells, B-cell-depleted T cells, or PBMCs.

Data came from immunoSEQ multiplex PCR; TCRdb stores just in-frame clones and leaves some out. The sample carries more than 20,000 clones, 81% recorded once. From germline, CDR1 is SGHTA and CDR2 FQGTGA. The CDR3 spans 17 residues. Trimming took 5 bases from V and 1 from J, leaving 17 bases between them. The sequence derives from a man between 50 and 59 years old with active or convalescent COVID-19. The V gene is TRBV7-3, the J gene TRBJ2-2; possibly TRBD2 for D (6 bases). The sequenced sample was peripheral blood. CDR3: CASSRTPQGGNTGELFF. DNA for the CDR3: TGTGCCAGCAGCCGGACCCCCCAGGGAGGGAACACCGGGGAGCTGTTTTTT.